The present entry profiles one TCR beta chain with its context. What it binds is not known. These data belong to a study of OX40 agonist ivuxolimab in advanced cancers. Study-wide results and limits: On average, CD8+ T cells showed a greater number of expanded clones than CD4+.

Some clones are missing from TCRdb's copy, which holds only in-frame ones; the method was immunoSEQ multiplex PCR. The top ten clones hold roughly 0.19% of a sample with around 91,000 clones, 75% to 90% of them seen once. The CDR3 runs 13 residues. Per germline, CDR1 SGHTA and CDR2 FQGTGA. Unmatched junction bases numbered 4, after V lost 5 bases and J lost 4 bases. The sample consisted of CD4+ or CD8+ T cells sorted from blood, taken in a trial of the OX40 agonist ivuxolimab. The receptor was isolated from an adult with an advanced solid tumor such as melanoma, head and neck, liver or kidney cancer. The rearrangement uses TRBV7-3 and TRBJ1-2, with 7 bases fitting TRBD1. This chain's CDR3 is CASSPGQSYGYTF. As DNA, the CDR3 is TGTGCCAGCAGCCCGGGACAGAGCTATGGCTACACCTTC.